This T cell receptor beta chain is from a study of blood T cell repertoires in COVID-19. Study-wide context: COVID-19 samples from acute and convalescent phases originated in the United States, Italy and Spain.

This clone was counted only a few times. Original processing notes: Estimated nucleated cell counts came from reference gene primer amplification. Some clones are missing from TCRdb's copy, which holds only in-frame ones; the method was immunoSEQ multiplex PCR. V, J and clone size reflect that table, while D and trimming were determined from the DNA. Here the sample spans 50,000 to 75,000 clones, over 90% being singletons. CDR1 is SNHLY and CDR2 is FYNNEI in the germline V gene. The trim removed 6 bases at V and 6 bases at J, leaving 12 bases unmatched. The CDR3 consists of 15 residues. The chain recombines TRBV2 with TRBJ2-7, with 9 bases that match TRBD1. The receptor comes from a man aged 50 or older with active COVID-19. Sequenced: peripheral blood. The CDR3 DNA is TGTGCCAGCAGCTCAATCCCGGGACAGGGTAGCGAGCAGTACTTC. It encodes CASSSIPGQGSEQYF.